The clone carrying this T cell receptor (beta chain) turned up a few times. The antigen remains undetermined. Specified treatment: oral pan-JAK inhibitor, 5-10 mg twice daily. In alopecia areata patients, both lesional scalp punch biopsies and peripheral blood were collected. RNA was isolated and reverse transcribed to cDNA, the sequencing template. This table comes from immunoSEQ multiplex PCR, and its TCRdb copy is limited to in-frame clones, with some not included. The repertoire holds some 120,000 clones, about 60% seen once, with 9.5% to 15% in the top ten. The data originate from a study of CD8+ T cells in alopecia areata. Study-wide findings and caveats: Between patients, shared TCR sequences were less clear than in mice. This was possibly due in part to HLA diversity in the patient population. Persistence in scalp and blood during tofacitinib was observed for many expanded lesional clones.

The CDR3 has 17 residues. Per the germline V gene, CDR1 is SGHRS and CDR2 is YFSETQ. J lost 7 bases, V lost 3 bases, and 15 bases had no gene match. The sample in question was CD8+ T cells sorted from blood, obtained at week 24, from a patient treated with tofacitinib. The rearrangement uses TRBV5-1 and TRBJ2-1, with 8 bases identical to TRBD2. This TCR derives from a human donor with alopecia areata. The CDR3 protein is CASSYQAPGTRENEQFF. The CDR3 bases are TGCGCCAGCAGCTACCAAGCCCCCGGGACTAGGGAGAATGAGCAGTTCTTC.